Below, one T cell receptor (beta chain) is given with its context. The antigen is undetermined. The repertoire was sequenced with immunoSEQ multiplex PCR; TCRdb's copy has only in-frame clones and lacks some. This sample has 95,000 to 100,000 clones; 80% to 90% occur once, and the top ten carry around 6.6%. This record belongs to a study of PD-1 blockade in classical Hodgkin lymphoma. Study-level points and caveats: Complete responders had baseline diversity similar to newly diagnosed patients. In CD4+ cells, TCR diversity went up significantly by C4D1, but in CD8+ cells it did not.

CDR1 is SGDLS and CDR2 is YYNGEE in the germline V gene. The V end lost 2 bases, the J end lost 5 bases, and 17 bases lay between the germline ends. The CDR3 spans 16 residues. Exposure to brentuximab vedotin varied, and each patient had relapsed following autologous stem cell transplantation. Sequenced here: peripheral blood mononuclear cells (PBMCs), sampled before the second cycle of nivolumab. The V gene is TRBV9, the J gene TRBJ2-1, with D unresolved. The clonotype originates from a human donor with classical Hodgkin lymphoma. DNA of the CDR3: TGTGCCAGCAGCGTTCCGGCTGGTTCGTTCGACAATGAGCAGTTCTTC. It is translated as CASSVPAGSFDNEQFF.